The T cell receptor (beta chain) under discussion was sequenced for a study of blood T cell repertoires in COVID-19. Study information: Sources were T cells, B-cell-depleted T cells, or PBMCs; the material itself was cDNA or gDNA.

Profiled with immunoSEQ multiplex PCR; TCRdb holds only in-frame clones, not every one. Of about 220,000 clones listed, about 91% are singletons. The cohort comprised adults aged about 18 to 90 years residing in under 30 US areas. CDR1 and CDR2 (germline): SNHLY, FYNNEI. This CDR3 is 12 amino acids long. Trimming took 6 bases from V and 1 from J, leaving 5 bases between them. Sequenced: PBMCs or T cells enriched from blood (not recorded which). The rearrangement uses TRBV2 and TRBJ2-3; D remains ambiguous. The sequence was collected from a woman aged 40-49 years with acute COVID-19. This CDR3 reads CASRRGTDTQYF. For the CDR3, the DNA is TGTGCCAGCAGGCGTGGCACAGATACGCAGTATTTT. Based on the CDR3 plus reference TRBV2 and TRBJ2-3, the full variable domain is EPEVTQTPSHQVTQMGQEVILRCVPISNHLYFYWYRQILGQKVEFLVSFYNNEISEKSEIFDDQFSVERPDGSNFTLKIRSTKLEDSAMYFCASRRGTDTQYFGPGTRLTVL.